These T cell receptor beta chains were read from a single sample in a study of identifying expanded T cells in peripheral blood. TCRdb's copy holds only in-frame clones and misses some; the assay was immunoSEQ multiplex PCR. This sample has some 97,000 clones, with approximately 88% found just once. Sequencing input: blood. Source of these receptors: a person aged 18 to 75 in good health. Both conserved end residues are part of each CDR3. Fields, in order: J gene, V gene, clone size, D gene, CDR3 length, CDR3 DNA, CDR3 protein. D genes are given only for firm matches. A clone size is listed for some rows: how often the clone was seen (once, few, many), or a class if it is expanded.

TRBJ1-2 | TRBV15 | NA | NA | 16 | TGTGCCACCAGCAGAGATAGGTCAGGAAAAAGCTATGGCTACACCTTC | CATSRDRSGKSYGYTF
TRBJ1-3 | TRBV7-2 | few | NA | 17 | TGTGCCAGCAGCTTAGATTTAGGGCTCAGCTCTGGAAACACCATATATTTT | CASSLDLGLSSGNTIYF
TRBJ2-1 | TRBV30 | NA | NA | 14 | TGTGCCTGGAGTGCGGTAGTGGGTGGGGATGAGCAGTTCTTC | CAWSAVVGGDEQFF
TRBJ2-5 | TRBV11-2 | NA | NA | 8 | TGTGCCAGCAGTCCAGGCCACTTC | CASSPGHF
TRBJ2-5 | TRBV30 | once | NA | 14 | TGTGCCTGGAGTGTAGCCTCGAGTTCCGATACCCAGTACTTC | CAWSVASSSDTQYF
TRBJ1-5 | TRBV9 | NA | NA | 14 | TGTGCCAGCAGCGTATCGGCTGGGAATCAGCCCCAGCATTTT | CASSVSAGNQPQHF
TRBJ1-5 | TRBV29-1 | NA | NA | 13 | TGCAGCGTTATTGACAGATTCAATCAGCCCCAGCATTTT | CSVIDRFNQPQHF
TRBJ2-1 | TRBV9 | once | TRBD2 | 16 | TGTGCCAGCAGCAAAGACGTGGGAGGGTCCTACAATGAGCAGTTCTTC | CASSKDVGGSYNEQFF
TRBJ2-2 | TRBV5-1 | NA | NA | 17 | TGCGCCAGCATGAGGTTAAGTTCCAGACCGAACACCGGGGAGCTGTTTTTT | CASMRLSSRPNTGELFF
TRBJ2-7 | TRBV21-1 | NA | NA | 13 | TGTGCCAGCAGCAAAGTATATGACTACGAGCAGTACTTC | CASSKVYDYEQYF
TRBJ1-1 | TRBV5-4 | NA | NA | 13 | TGTGCCAGCAGCTTTACGGGAAACACTGAAGCTTTCTTT | CASSFTGNTEAFF
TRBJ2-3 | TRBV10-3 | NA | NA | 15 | TGTGCCATCAGCGGGACGCAGGGGGGTACAGATACGCAGTATTTT | CAISGTQGGTDTQYF
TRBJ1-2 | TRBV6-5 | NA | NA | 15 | TGTGCCAGCAGTGCGGGACTCCGGTACAGCTATGGCTACACCTTC | CASSAGLRYSYGYTF
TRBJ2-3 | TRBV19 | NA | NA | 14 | TGTGCCAGTAGTATCCATACTCACCCAGATACGCAGTATTTT | CASSIHTHPDTQYF
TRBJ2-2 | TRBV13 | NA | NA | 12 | TGTGCCAGCAGCTCAGACACCGGGGAGCTGTTTTTT | CASSSDTGELFF
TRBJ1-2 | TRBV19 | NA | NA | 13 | TGTGCCACCGCAAAGCAGGGGACCGGTGGCTACACCTTC | CATAKQGTGGYTF
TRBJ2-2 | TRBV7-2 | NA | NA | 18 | TGTGCCAGCAGCTTATACCGGCGGGGTAGCGGACCCACCGGGGAGCTGTTTTTT | CASSLYRRGSGPTGELFF
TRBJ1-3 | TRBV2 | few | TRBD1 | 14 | TGTGCCAGCAGGGGACAGCTCTCTGGAAACACCATATATTTT | CASRGQLSGNTIYF
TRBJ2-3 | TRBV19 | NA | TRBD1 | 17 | TGTGCCAGTAGTCGCTCCGGACAGGGAGGAGGCACAGATACGCAGTATTTT | CASSRSGQGGGTDTQYF
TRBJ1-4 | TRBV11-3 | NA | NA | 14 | TGTGCCAGCAGCTTAACCCCCGGTGGTGAAAAACTGTTTTTT | CASSLTPGGEKLFF
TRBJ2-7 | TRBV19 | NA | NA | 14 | TGTGCCAGTAGTCGGTCGATCCAGGGCTACGAGCAGTACTTC | CASSRSIQGYEQYF
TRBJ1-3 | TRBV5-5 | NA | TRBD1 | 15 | TGTGCCAGCAGGCCGACAGGGGGCGCAGGAAACACCATATATTTT | CASRPTGGAGNTIYF
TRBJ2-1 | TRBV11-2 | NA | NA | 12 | TGTGCCAGCAGCTTAGGTAGGGTTGAGCAGTTCTTC | CASSLGRVEQFF
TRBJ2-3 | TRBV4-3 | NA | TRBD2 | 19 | TGCGCCAGCAGCCCGACCCCCACGACTAGCGGGGGGGCCGCAGATACGCAGTATTTT | CASSPTPTTSGGAADTQYF
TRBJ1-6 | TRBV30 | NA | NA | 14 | TGTGCCTGGAGTTCCGGGGCGCCGAACGCACCCCTCCACTTT | CAWSSGAPNAPLHF
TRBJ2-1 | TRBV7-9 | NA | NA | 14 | TGTGCCAGCAGCTCCGGGACATATAACAATGAGCAGTTCTTC | CASSSGTYNNEQFF
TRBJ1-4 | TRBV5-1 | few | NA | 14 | TGCGCCAGCAGCCTGGGAAGTACTAATGAAAAACTGTTTTTT | CASSLGSTNEKLFF
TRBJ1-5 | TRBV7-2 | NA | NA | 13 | TGTGCCAGCAGCTTCGAGCGCAATCAGCCCCAGCATTTT | CASSFERNQPQHF
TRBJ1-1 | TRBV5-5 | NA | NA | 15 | TGTGCCAGCAGCCCCCCCGAACGAACGAACACTGAAGCTTTCTTT | CASSPPERTNTEAFF
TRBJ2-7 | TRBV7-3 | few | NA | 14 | TGTGCCAGCAGCCCGGACGGGTTCTCCTACGAGCAGTACTTC | CASSPDGFSYEQYF
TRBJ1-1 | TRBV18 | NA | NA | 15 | TGTGCCAGCTCACCACGCAATGGGGGGGACACTGAAGCTTTCTTT | CASSPRNGGDTEAFF
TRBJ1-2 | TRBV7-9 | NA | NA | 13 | TGTGCCAGCAGCTTAGCGACAGTTTATGGCTACACCTTC | CASSLATVYGYTF
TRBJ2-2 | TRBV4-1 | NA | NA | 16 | TGCGCCAGCAGCCAAGGGACGACAGGTGTCACCGGGGAGCTGTTTTTT | CASSQGTTGVTGELFF
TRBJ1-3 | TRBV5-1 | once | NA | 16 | TGCGCCAGCAGCTTGGCCGGACAGTCCTCTGGAAACACCATATATTTT | CASSLAGQSSGNTIYF
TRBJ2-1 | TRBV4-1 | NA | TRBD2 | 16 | TGCGCCAGCAGCCAAGATCTCGGGGGGAGAAGGCTTGAGCAGTTCTTC | CASSQDLGGRRLEQFF
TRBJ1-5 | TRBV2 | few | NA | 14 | TGTGCCAGCAGTGTCTCAGGTCCCAATCAGCCCCAGCATTTT | CASSVSGPNQPQHF
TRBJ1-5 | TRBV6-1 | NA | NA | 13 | TGTGCCAGCATCCTTAAGGAGGTGCCGCCCCAGCATTTT | CASILKEVPPQHF